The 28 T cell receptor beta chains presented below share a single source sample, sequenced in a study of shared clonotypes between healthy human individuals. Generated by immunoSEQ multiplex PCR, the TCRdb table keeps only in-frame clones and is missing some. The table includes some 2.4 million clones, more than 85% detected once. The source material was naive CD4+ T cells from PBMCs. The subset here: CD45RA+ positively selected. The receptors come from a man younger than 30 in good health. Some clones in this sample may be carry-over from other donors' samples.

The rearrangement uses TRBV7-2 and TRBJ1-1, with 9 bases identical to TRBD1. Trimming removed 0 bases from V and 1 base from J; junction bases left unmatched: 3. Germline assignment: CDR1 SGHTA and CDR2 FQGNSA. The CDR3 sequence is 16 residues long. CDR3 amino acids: CASSLALGQGNTEAFF. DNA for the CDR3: TGTGCCAGCAGCTTAGCATTGGGACAGGGGAACACTGAAGCTTTCTTT. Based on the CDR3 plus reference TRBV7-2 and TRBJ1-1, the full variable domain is GAGVSQSPSNKVTEKGKDVELRCDPISGHTALYWYRQSLGQGLEFLIYFQGNSAPDKSGLPSDRFSAERTGGSVSTLTIQRTQQEDSAVYLCASSLALGQGNTEAFFGQGTRLTVV.

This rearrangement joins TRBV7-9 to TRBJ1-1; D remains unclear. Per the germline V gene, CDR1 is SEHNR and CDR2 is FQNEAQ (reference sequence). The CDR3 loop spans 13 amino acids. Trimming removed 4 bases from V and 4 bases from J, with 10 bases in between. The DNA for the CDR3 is TGTGCCAGCAGCTCAACTGGCTTCACTGAAGCTTTCTTT. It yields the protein CASSSTGFTEAFF.

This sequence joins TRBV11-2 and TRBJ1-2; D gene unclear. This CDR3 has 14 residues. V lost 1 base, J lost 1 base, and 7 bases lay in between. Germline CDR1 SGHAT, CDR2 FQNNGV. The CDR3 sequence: CASSLGPGNYGYTF. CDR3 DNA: TGTGCCAGCAGCTTAGGACCCGGTAACTATGGCTACACCTTC.

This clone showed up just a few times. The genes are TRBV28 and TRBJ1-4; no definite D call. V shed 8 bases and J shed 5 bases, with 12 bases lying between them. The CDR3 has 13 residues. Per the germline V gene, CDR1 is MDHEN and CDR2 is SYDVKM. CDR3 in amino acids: CASGGIPNEKLFF. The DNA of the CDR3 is TGTGCCAGCGGCGGGATCCCGAATGAAAAACTGTTTTTT.

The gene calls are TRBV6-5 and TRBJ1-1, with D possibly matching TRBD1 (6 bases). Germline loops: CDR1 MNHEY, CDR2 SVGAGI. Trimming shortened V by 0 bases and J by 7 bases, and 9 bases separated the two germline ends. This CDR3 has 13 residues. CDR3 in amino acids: CASSYSGGDEAFF. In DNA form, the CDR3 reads TGTGCCAGCAGTTACTCGGGGGGCGATGAAGCTTTCTTT.

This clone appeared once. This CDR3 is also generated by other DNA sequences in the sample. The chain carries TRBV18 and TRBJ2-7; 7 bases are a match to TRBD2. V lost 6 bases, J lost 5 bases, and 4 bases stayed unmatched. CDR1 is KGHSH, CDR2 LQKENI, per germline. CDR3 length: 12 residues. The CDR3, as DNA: TGTGCCAGCTCCCCTAGCGGCGACGAGCAGTACTTC. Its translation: CASSPSGDEQYF.

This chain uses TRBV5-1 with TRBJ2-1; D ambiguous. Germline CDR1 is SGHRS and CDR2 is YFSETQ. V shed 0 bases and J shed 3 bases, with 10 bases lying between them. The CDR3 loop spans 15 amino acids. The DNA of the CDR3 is TGCGCCAGCAGCTTGGGAAGGACCGACTACAATGAGCAGTTCTTC. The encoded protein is CASSLGRTDYNEQFF.

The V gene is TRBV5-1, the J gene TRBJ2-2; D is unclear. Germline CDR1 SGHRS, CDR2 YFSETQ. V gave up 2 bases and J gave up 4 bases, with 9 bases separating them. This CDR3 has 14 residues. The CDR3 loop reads CASSLNTITGELFF. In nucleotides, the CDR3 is TGCGCCAGCAGCTTAAATACAATCACCGGGGAGCTGTTTTTT.

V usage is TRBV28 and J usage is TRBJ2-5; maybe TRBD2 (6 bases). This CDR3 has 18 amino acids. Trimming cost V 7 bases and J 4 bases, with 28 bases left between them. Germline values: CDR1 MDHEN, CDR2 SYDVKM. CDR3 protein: CASTLSRRANIKRETQYF. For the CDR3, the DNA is TGTGCCAGCACCCTATCGCGGAGGGCCAATATAAAAAGAGAGACCCAGTACTTC.

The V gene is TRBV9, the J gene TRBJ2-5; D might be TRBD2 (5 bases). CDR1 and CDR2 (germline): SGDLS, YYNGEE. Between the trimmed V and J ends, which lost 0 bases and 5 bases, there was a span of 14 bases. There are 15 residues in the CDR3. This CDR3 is CASSVASRGHETQYF. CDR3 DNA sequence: TGTGCCAGCAGCGTAGCTTCCCGAGGGCACGAGACCCAGTACTTC.

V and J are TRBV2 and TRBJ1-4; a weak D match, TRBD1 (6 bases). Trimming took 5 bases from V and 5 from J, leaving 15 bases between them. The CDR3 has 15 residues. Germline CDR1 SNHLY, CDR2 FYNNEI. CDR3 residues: CASSSQGSPNEKLFF. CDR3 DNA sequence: TGTGCCAGCAGTTCACAGGGTTCCCCCAATGAAAAACTGTTTTTT.

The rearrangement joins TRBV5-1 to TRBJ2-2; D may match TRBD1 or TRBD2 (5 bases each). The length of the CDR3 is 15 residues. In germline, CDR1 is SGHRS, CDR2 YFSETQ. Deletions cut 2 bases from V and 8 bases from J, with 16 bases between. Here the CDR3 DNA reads TGCGCCAGCAGCTTCCTAGGGGACCCCGCGGGGGAGCTGTTTTTT. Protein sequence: CASSFLGDPAGELFF. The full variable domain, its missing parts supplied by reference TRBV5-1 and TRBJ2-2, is KAGVTQTPRYLIKTRGQQVTLSCSPISGHRSVSWYQQTPGQGLQFLFEYFSETQRNKGNFPGRFSGRQFSNSRSEMNVSTLELGDSALYLCASSFLGDPAGELFFGEGSRLTVL.

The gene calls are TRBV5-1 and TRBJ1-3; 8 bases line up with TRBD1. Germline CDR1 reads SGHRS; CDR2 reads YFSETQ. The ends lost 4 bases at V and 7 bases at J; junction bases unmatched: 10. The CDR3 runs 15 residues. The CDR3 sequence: CASSERGQGFNTIYF. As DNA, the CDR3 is TGCGCCAGCAGCGAACGAGGACAGGGTTTTAACACCATATATTTT.

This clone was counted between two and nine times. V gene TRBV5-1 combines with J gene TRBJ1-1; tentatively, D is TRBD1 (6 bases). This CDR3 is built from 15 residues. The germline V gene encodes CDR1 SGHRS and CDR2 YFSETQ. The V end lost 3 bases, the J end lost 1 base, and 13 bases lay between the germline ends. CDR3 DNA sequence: TGCGCCAGCAGCTCGGCAGGGGCGGGGAACACTGAAGCTTTCTTT. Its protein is CASSSAGAGNTEAFF.

The CDR3 loop is CSTGQSTDTQYF. In nucleotides, the CDR3 is TGCAGCACGGGACAGAGCACAGATACGCAGTATTTT. The rearrangement joins TRBV29-1 to TRBJ2-3; TRBD1 matches 7 bases. The CDR3 contains 12 residues. Germline CDR1 SQVTM, CDR2 ANQGSEA. J was trimmed by 0 bases and V by 8 bases; bases with no gene match: 2.

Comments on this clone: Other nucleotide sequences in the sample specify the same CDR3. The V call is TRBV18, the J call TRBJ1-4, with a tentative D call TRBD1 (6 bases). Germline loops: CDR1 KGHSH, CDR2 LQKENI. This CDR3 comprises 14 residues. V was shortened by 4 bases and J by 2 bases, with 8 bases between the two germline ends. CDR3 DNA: TGTGCCAGCTCACTGGACAGCACTAATGAAAAACTGTTTTTT. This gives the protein CASSLDSTNEKLFF.

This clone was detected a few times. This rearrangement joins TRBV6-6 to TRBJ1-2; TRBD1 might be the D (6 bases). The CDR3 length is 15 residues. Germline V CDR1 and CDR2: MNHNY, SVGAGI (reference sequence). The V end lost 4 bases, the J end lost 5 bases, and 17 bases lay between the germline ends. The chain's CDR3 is CASSWTLGQQYGYTF. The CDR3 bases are TGTGCCAGCAGTTGGACGCTCGGACAGCAATATGGCTACACCTTC.

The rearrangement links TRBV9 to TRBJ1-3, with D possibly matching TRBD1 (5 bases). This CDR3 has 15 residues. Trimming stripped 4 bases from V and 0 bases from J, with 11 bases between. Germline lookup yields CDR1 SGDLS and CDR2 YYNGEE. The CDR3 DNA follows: TGTGCCAGCAGCCCCGGGGCGTTCTCTGGAAACACCATATATTTT. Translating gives CASSPGAFSGNTIYF.

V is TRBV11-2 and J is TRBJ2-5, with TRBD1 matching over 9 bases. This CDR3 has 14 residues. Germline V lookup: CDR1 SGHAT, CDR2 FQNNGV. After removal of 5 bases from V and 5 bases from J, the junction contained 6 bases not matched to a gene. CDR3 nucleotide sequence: TGTGCCAGCAGCCCACAGGGGGCCGGGGAGACCCAGTACTTC. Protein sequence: CASSPQGAGETQYF.

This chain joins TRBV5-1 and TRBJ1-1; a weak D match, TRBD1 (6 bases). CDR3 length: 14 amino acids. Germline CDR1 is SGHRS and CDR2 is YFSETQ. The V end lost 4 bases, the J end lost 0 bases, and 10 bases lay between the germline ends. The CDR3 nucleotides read TGCGCCAGCAGCGGGGGGACAATGAACACTGAAGCTTTCTTT. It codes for CASSGGTMNTEAFF.

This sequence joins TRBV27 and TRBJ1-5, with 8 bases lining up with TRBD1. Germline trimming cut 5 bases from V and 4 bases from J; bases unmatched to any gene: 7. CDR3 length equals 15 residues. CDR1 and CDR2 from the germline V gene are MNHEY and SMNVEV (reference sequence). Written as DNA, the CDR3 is TGTGCCAGCAGTCCCGACAGGGGCCGTAATCAGCCCCAGCATTTT. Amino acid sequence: CASSPDRGRNQPQHF.

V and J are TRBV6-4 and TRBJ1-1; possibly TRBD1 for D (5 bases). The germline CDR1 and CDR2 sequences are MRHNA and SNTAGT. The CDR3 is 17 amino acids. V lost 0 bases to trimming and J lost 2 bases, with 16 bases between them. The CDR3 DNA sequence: TGTGCCAGCAGTGACTCTTCAGGGTCGAGGGGCAACACTGAAGCTTTCTTT. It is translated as CASSDSSGSRGNTEAFF.

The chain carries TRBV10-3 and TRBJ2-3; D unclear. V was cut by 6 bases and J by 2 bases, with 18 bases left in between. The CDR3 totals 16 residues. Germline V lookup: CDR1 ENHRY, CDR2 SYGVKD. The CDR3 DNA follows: TGTGCCATCAGAGGCCCCTTTGGCGGCGACACAGATACGCAGTATTTT. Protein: CAIRGPFGGDTDTQYF.

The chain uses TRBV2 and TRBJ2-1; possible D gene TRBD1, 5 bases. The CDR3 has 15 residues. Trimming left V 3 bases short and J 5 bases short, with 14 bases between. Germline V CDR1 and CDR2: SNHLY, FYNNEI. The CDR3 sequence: CASSEPPTVNNEQFF. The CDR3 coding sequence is TGTGCCAGCAGTGAGCCCCCGACAGTTAACAATGAGCAGTTCTTC.

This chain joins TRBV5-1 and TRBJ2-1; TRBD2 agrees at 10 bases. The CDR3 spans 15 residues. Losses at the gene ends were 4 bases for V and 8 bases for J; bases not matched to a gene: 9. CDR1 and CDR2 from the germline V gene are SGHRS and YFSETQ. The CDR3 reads CASSTPSGSGHEQFF. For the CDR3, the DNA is TGCGCCAGCAGCACCCCTAGCGGGAGTGGGCATGAGCAGTTCTTC.

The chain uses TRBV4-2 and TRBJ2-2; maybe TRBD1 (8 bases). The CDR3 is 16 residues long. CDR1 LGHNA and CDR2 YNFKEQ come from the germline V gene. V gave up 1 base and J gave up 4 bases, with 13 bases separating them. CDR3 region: CASSQATGGATGELFF. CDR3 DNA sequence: TGTGCCAGCAGCCAAGCCACAGGGGGGGCCACCGGGGAGCTGTTTTTT.

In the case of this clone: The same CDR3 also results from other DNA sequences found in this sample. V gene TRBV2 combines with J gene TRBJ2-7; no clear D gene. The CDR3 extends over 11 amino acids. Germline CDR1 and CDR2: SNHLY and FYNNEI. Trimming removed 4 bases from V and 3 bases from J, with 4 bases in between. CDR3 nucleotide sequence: TGTGCCAGCAGTGTTGACTACGAGCAGTACTTC. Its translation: CASSVDYEQYF.

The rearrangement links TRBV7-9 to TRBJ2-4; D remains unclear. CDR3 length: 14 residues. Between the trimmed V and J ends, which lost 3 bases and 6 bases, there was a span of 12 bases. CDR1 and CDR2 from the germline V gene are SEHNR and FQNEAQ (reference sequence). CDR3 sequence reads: CASSLGGPLNIQYF. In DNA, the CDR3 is TGTGCCAGCAGCTTGGGTGGGCCACTAAACATTCAGTACTTC. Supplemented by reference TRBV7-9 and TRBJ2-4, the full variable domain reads DTGVSQNPRHKITKRGQNVTFRCDPISEHNRLYWYRQTLGQGPEFLTYFQNEAQLEKSRLLSDRFSAERPKGSFSTLEIQRTEQGDSAMYLCASSLGGPLNIQYFGAGTRLSVL.